One and the same sample provided the 17 T cell receptor beta chains below, sequenced in a study of T cell responses to AZD1222 COVID-19 vaccine. Only in-frame clones appear in the TCRdb table, and some are missing; sequencing was by immunoSEQ multiplex PCR. This table has over 100,000 clones, about nine tenths appearing once. This specimen consisted of peripheral blood, obtained on day 0 of AZD1222 vaccination. These receptors were obtained from an adult in good health.

The chain employs TRBV7-2 and TRBJ1-2; tentative D call: TRBD1 (5 bases). Germline loops: CDR1 SGHTA, CDR2 FQGNSA. Trimming cost V 5 bases and J 5 bases, with 15 bases left between them. The CDR3 covers 14 residues. CDR3 sequence: CASSPTGGGYGYTF. As DNA, the CDR3 is TGTGCCAGCAGCCCGACGGGCGGGGGTTATGGCTACACCTTC.

V gene TRBV7-2 combines with J gene TRBJ2-2; D remains unclear. CDR1 and CDR2 (germline): SGHTA, FQGNSA. The CDR3 runs 15 residues. V lost 1 base to trimming and J lost 6 bases, with 12 bases between them. The CDR3, as DNA: TGTGCCAGCAGCTTAGGTGGCCAGGCGCCCGGGGAGCTGTTTTTT. This codes for CASSLGGQAPGELFF.

The count of this clone is one. The chain uses TRBV5-8 and TRBJ1-2; 8 positions match TRBD1. CDR3 size: 15 residues. The germline V gene has CDR1 SGHTS and CDR2 YDEGEE. V lost 0 bases to trimming and J lost 6 bases; unmatched junction nucleotides: 7. The CDR3 DNA reads TGTGCCAGCAGCTTGGGCGGGGTGACAGGGGATGGCTACACCTTC. Encoded protein: CASSLGGVTGDGYTF.

CDR3 in amino acids: CASSLSPSAGNYGYTF. The CDR3, as DNA: TGTGCCAGCAGCTTAAGTCCCTCCGCGGGAAACTATGGCTACACCTTC. This sequence joins TRBV7-3 and TRBJ1-2; D is ambiguous. Germline loops: CDR1 SGHTA, CDR2 FQGTGA. The CDR3 runs to 16 residues. V was cut by 1 base and J by 2 bases, with 14 bases left in between. Full variable domain (rest looked up from reference TRBV7-3 and TRBJ1-2): GAGVSQTPSNKVTEKGKYVELRCDPISGHTALYWYRQSLGQGPEFLIYFQGTGAADDSGLPNDRFFAVRPEGSVSTLKIQRTERGDSAVYLCASSLSPSAGNYGYTFGSGTRLTVV.

The chain joins TRBV2 to TRBJ2-5; tentatively, D is TRBD1 (6 bases). This CDR3 has 14 residues. The V gene lost 6 bases and the J gene lost 9 bases, with 20 bases spanning the gap. Germline V gene sequence: CDR1 SNHLY, CDR2 FYNNEI. The CDR3 loop reads CASSPGQALTSQYF. CDR3 sequence (DNA): TGTGCCAGCAGCCCGGGACAAGCCCTAACTTCCCAGTACTTC.

The V call is TRBV27, the J call TRBJ1-4, with 7 bases matching TRBD1. Unmatched junction bases numbered 9, after V lost 6 bases and J lost 8 bases. CDR3 length: 14 residues. CDR1 is MNHEY and CDR2 is SMNVEV in the germline V gene (reference sequence). CDR3 region: CASRRQGLEEKLFF. CDR3 coding DNA: TGTGCCAGCAGACGACAGGGTCTAGAAGAAAAACTGTTTTTT.

In its sample, this clone was seen once. The chain employs TRBV9 and TRBJ2-2; the match to TRBD1 covers 8 bases. CDR3 length equals 14 residues. Unmatched junction bases numbered 3, after V lost 3 bases and J lost 5 bases. Germline-derived CDR1 and CDR2 are SGDLS and YYNGEE. The CDR3 loop reads CASSARQGTGELFF. Here the CDR3 DNA reads TGTGCCAGCAGCGCAAGACAGGGGACCGGGGAGCTGTTTTTT.

The chain couples TRBV5-1 to TRBJ1-6; 11 nucleotides agree with TRBD1. With 3 bases clipped from V and 10 bases from J, the junction kept 9 bases outside the gene matches. Germline V gene sequence: CDR1 SGHRS, CDR2 YFSETQ. This CDR3 contains 16 residues. This CDR3 reads CASSSHRDRGSSPLHF. The CDR3 nucleotides read TGCGCCAGCAGCTCCCACCGGGACAGGGGGAGCTCACCCCTCCACTTT. The full variable domain, completed using reference TRBV5-1 and TRBJ1-6, is KAGVTQTPRYLIKTRGQQVTLSCSPISGHRSVSWYQQTPGQGLQFLFEYFSETQRNKGNFPGRFSGRQFSNSRSEMNVSTLELGDSALYLCASSSHRDRGSSPLHFGNGTRLTVT.

The chain carries TRBV3-1 (or the pseudogene TRBV3-2) and TRBJ1-5; TRBD1 is a possible D gene (6 bases). The CDR3 is made up of 15 amino acids. V was trimmed by 3 bases and J by 1 base, leaving 10 bases between them. From germline, CDR1 is LGHDT and CDR2 YNNKEL (reference sequence). CDR3 protein: CASSQDSISNQPQHF. The CDR3 nucleotides read TGTGCCAGCAGCCAGGACAGTATAAGCAATCAGCCCCAGCATTTT.

The J gene is TRBJ2-2, the V gene TRBV27, with D maybe TRBD2 (5 bases). V gave up 3 bases and J gave up 4 bases, with 15 bases separating them. The CDR3 totals 16 residues. In germline, CDR1 is MNHEY, CDR2 SMNVEV (reference sequence). CDR3 protein: CASSFRGRLPTGELFF. CDR3 in DNA: TGTGCCAGCAGTTTTCGAGGGCGGTTACCCACCGGGGAGCTGTTTTTT.

The chain combines TRBV7-2 with TRBJ2-7, with D hard to call. The V end lost 4 bases, the J end lost 6 bases, and 13 bases lay between the germline ends. Germline V lookup: CDR1 SGHTA, CDR2 FQGNSA. The CDR3 runs 13 residues. The CDR3, as DNA: TGTGCCAGCAGCTCTTATCGGATGCCCGAGCAGTACTTC. The encoded protein is CASSSYRMPEQYF.

The rearrangement links TRBV28 to TRBJ1-5, with 9 bases matching TRBD1. Looked up from germline, CDR1 is MDHEN and CDR2 is SYDVKM. The V gene end was trimmed by 2 bases and the J gene end by 7 bases; junction bases not matched to a gene: 6. The CDR3 has 15 residues. CDR3 loop: CASSLIGDREQPQHF. The CDR3 DNA sequence: TGTGCCAGCAGTTTAATAGGGGACAGGGAACAGCCCCAGCATTTT.

CDR3 sequence reads: CASSLSRGIANSPLHF. The CDR3 DNA is TGTGCCAGCAGCTTGTCCCGCGGGATCGCTAATTCACCCCTCCACTTT. This chain uses TRBV7-9 with TRBJ1-6; D ambiguous. Between the trimmed V and J ends, which lost 3 bases and 6 bases, there was a span of 15 bases. The CDR3 is 16 amino acids. Germline CDR1 reads SEHNR; CDR2 reads FQNEAQ (reference sequence).

The rearrangement joins TRBV6-2 or TRBV6-3 to TRBJ2-7; TRBD2 agrees at 9 bases. Germline assignment: CDR1 MNHEY and CDR2 SVGEGT. V was clipped by 4 bases and J by 4 bases; unmatched bases: 8. This CDR3 comprises 15 residues. CDR3 nucleotides: TGTGCCAGCAGTTTCACGACTAGCGGCCCTTACGAGCAGTACTTC. The encoded protein is CASSFTTSGPYEQYF.

The chain uses TRBV2 and TRBJ1-6; D remains ambiguous. Germline V gives CDR1 SNHLY, CDR2 FYNNEI. Trimming left V 2 bases short and J 9 bases short, with 11 bases between. There are 14 residues in the CDR3. CDR3 coding DNA: TGTGCCAGCAGTGAAACGGGTTTCGGTTCACCCCTCCACTTT. It codes for CASSETGFGSPLHF. The full variable domain, in which reference TRBV2 and TRBJ1-6 provide the parts outside the CDR3, is EPEVTQTPSHQVTQMGQEVILRCVPISNHLYFYWYRQILGQKVEFLVSFYNNEISEKSEIFDDQFSVERPDGSNFTLKIRSTKLEDSAMYFCASSETGFGSPLHFGNGTRLTVT.

The chain has TRBV28 and TRBJ2-5; D ambiguous. Germline CDR1 is MDHEN and CDR2 is SYDVKM. This CDR3 contains 13 residues. Deletions cut 1 base from V and 2 bases from J, with 5 bases between. CDR3 amino acids: CASSLSSQETQYF. The CDR3 nucleotides are TGTGCCAGCAGTTTATCCTCTCAAGAGACCCAGTACTTC.

The V call is TRBV6-2 or TRBV6-3, the J call TRBJ2-2, with TRBD2 identical over 9 bases. This CDR3 region has 18 residues. Germline CDR1 reads MNHEY; CDR2 reads SVGEGT. Trimming removed 2 bases from V and 3 bases from J; junction bases left unmatched: 10. CDR3 coding DNA: TGTGCCAGCAGTTACGAACTAGCGGGTACAAGCTACACCGGGGAGCTGTTTTTT. This gives the protein CASSYELAGTSYTGELFF.